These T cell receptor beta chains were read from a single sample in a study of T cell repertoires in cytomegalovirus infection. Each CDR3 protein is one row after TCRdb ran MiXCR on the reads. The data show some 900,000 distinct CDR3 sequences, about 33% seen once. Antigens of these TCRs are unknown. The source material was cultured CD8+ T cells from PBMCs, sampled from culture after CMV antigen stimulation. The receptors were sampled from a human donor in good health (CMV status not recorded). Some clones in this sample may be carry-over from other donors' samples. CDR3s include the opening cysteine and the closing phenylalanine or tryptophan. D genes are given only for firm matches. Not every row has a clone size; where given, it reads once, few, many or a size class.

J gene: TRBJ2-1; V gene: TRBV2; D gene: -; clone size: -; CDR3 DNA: TGTGCCAGCGAGGTGAAGGACAGTTTCTACAATGAGCAGTTCTTC; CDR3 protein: CASEVKDSFYNEQFF
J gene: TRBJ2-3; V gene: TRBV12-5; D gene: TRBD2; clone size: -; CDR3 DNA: TGTGCTAGTGGTTTCTCCTCGGAGCGGGGGGTTCCGGGTACGCAGTATTTT; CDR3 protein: CASGFSSERGVPGTQYF
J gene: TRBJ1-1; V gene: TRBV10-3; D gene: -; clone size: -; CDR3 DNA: TGTGCCATCAGTGAGGTCTCAGGGACTGAAGCTTTCTTT; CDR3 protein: CAISEVSGTEAFF
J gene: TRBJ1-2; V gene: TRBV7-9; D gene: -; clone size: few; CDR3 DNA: TGTGCCAGCAGCTCCATAACAGGGACTAACTATGGCTACACCTTC; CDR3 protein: CASSSITGTNYGYTF
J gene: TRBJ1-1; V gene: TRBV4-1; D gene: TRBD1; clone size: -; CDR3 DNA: TGCGCCACCAAAACGGACAGGACGAACACTGAAGCTTTCTTT; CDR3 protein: CATKTDRTNTEAFF
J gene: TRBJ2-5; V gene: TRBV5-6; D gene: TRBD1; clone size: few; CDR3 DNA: TGTGCCAGCAGCCTTACGGGACAGGGCAAAGAGACCCAGTACTTC; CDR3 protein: CASSLTGQGKETQYF
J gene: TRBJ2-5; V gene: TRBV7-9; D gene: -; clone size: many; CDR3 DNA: TGTGCCTGGGGAGGGGACCGCCCAGGGGCCCAGTACTTC; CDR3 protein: CAWGGDRPGAQYF
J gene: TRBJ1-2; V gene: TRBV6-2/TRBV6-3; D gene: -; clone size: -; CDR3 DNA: TGTGCCAGCAGTTATTTTGACAGTTATGGCTACACCTTC; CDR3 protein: CASSYFDSYGYTF
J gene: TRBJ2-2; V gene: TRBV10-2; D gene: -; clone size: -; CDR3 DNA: TGCGCCAGCAGTGAAGGGTGGAACACCGGGGAGCTGTTTTTT; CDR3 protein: CASSEGWNTGELFF
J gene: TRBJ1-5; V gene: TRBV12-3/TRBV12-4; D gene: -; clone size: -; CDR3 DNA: TGTGCCAGCAGATTGGGGGGTAGCAATCAGCCCCAGCATTTT; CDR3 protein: CASRLGGSNQPQHF
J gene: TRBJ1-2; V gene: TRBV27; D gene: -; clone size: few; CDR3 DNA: TGTGCCAGCAGTTACGGGATGACTAACTATGGCTACACCTTC; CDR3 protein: CASSYGMTNYGYTF
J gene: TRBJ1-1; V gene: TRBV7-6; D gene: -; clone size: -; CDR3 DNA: TGTGCCAGCAGCTTACCCCCGGGTGGCACTGAAGCTTTCTTT; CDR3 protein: CASSLPPGGTEAFF
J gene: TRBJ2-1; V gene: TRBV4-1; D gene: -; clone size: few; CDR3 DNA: TGCGCCAGCAGCCACCCCGGGGGCGGGGTCTCCTACAATGAGCAGTTCTTC; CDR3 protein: CASSHPGGGVSYNEQFF
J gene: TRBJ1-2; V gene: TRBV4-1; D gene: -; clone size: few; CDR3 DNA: TGCGCCAGCAGCCAAGATGGGCTCCGTCGGTACACCTTC; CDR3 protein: CASSQDGLRRYTF
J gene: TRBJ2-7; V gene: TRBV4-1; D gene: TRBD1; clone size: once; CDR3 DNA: TGCGCCAGCAGCCAGACCGGGACAGCTTCCGAGCTGTACTTC; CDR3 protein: CASSQTGTASELYF
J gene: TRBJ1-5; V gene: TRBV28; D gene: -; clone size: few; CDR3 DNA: TGTGCCAGCAGTTCCCTAGTCCTGACAGAAAATAGCAATCAGCCCCAGCATTTT; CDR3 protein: CASSSLVLTENSNQPQHF
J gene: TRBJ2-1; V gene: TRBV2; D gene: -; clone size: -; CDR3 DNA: TGTGCCAGCAGTGAGTTGGATGAGCAGTTCTTC; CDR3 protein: CASSELDEQFF
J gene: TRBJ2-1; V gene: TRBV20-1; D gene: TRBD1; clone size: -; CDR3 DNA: TGCAGTGCTAGGGAGGACAGGGTGACCTACAATGAGCAGTTCTTC; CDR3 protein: CSAREDRVTYNEQFF
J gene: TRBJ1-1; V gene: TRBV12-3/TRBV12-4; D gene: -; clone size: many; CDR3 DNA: TGTGCCAGCAGTCCGCTTCTACTGGGTGAAGCTTTCTTT; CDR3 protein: CASSPLLLGEAFF
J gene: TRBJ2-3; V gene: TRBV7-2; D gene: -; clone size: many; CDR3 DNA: TGTGCCAGCAGCGCCAGGGCCGAGGGGGGCACAGATACGCAGTATTTT; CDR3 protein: CASSARAEGGTDTQYF
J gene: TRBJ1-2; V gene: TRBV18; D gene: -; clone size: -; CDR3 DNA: TGTGCCAGCTCTTCGGACCAGCGGGGCTACACCTTC; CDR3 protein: CASSSDQRGYTF
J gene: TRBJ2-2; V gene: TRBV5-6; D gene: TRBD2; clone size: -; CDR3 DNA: TGTGCCAGCAGCTTGCGGCTAGCGGGTTACACCGGGGAGCTGTTTTTT; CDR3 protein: CASSLRLAGYTGELFF
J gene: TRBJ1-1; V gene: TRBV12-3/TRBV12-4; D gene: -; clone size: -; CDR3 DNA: TGTGCCAGCAGTCCCCGCTTAGGGAGAACCCCTGAAGCTTTCTTT; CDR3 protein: CASSPRLGRTPEAFF
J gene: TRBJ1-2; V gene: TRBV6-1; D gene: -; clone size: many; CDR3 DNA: TGTGCCAGCAGTGTCTCCGGGGGTAACTATGGCTACACCTTC; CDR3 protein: CASSVSGGNYGYTF
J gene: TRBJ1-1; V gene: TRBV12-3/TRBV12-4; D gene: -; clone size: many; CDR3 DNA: TGTGCCAGCAGCTTTGGGCGTGAAGCTTTCTTT; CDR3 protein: CASSFGREAFF
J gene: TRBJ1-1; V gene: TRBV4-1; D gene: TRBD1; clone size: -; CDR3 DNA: TGCGCCAGCAGCTTGAGACAGGGGACCATGAACACTGAAGCTTTCTTT; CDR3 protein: CASSLRQGTMNTEAFF
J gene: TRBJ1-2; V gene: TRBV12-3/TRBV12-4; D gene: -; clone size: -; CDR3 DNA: TGTGCCAGCAGTTTCTGGATTTTTAACTATGGCTACACCTTC; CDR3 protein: CASSFWIFNYGYTF
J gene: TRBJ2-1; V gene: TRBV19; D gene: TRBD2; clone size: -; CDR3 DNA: TGTGCCAGTAGTATAACCCCAGGAGCGGGGGGATACAATGAGCAGTTCTTC; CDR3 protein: CASSITPGAGGYNEQFF
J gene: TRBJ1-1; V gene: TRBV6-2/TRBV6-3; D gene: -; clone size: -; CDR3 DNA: TGTGCCAGCAGTGTTCTGTTTTGGACGAGCGGAGGGATGGACACTGAAGCTTTCTTT; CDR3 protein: CASSVLFWTSGGMDTEAFF
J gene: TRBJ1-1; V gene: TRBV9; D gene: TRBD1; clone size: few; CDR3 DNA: TGTGCCAGCAGCGTAGGGGACAGGGTGGGGGCTGGAGCTTTCTTT; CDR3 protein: CASSVGDRVGAGAFF
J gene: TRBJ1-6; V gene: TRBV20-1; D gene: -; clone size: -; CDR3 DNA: TGCAGTGTTATGGGCGGGACTAGCTCCTATAATTCACCCCTCCACTTT; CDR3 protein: CSVMGGTSSYNSPLHF
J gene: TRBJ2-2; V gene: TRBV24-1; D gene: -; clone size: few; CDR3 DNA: TGTGCCACCAGTGATTGGAACACCGGGGAGCTGTTTTTT; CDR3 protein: CATSDWNTGELFF
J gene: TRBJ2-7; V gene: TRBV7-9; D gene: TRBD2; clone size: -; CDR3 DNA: TGTGCCAGCAGCCCCAATTCGGGGGGCGAGCAGTACTTC; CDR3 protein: CASSPNSGGEQYF
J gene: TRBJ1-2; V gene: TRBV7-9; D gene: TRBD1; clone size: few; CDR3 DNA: TGTGCCAGCAGCCCCTCAGGGGGTAGCTATGGCTACACCTTC; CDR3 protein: CASSPSGGSYGYTF
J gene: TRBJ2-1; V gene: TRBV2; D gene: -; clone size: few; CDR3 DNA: TGTGCCAGCAGTGAACGCTTAACCGGACGGGGCAATGAGCAGTTCTTC; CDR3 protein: CASSERLTGRGNEQFF
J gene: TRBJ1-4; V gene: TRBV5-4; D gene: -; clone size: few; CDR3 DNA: TGTGCCAGCAGCTCGGGCGGCAATGAAAAACTGTTTTTT; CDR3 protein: CASSSGGNEKLFF
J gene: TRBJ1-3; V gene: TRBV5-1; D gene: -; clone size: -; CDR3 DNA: TGCGCCAGCAGCTCGTCAGGGACTGGAAACACCATATATTTT; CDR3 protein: CASSSSGTGNTIYF
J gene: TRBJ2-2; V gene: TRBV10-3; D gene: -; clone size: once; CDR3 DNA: TGTGCCATCAGGACCGGGGGCGGGGAGCTGTTTTTT; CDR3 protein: CAIRTGGGELFF
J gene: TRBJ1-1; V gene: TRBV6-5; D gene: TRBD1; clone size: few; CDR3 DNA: TGTGCCAGCAGTGACGGGACAGTGTTCATGAACACTGAAGCTTTCTTT; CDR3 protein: CASSDGTVFMNTEAFF
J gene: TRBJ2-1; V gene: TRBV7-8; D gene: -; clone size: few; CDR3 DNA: TGTGCCAGCAGCTGGATAATTCAAACCTCCTACAATGAGCAGTTCTTC; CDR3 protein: CASSWIIQTSYNEQFF
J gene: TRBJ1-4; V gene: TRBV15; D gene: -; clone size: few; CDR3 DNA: TGTGCCACCAGCTCTAGGACGGCGGGGGGGGAAAAACTGTTTTTT; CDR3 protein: CATSSRTAGGEKLFF
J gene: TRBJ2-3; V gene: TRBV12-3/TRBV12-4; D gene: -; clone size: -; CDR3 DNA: TGTGCCAGCAGTTCCGGGGATAGCACAGATACGCAGTATTTT; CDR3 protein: CASSSGDSTDTQYF